These 28 T cell receptor beta chains were sequenced from one sample in a study of tissue T cells after allogeneic stem cell transplantation (dated by TCRdb to between 2021 and 2022). Libraries were built with the immunoSEQ multiplex PCR assay. TCRdb limited this immuneACCESS table to in-frame rearrangements with V and J called. A share of clones is missing; checked studies link under half to unresolved V genes, and the rest is unexplained. This sample holds 20,000 to 25,000 clones; 72% were observed only once. The top ten clonotypes cover 0.6% to 0.85% of the sample. Material for sequencing was spleen. The receptors were sampled from a female BALB/c mouse in good health. This strain of mice has MHC haplotype H2-d.

As to this clone: These gene names are mouse names. The read halts 1 residue ahead of the CDR3 end, with the missing end drawn from the germline J gene. V is TRBV13-2 and J is TRBJ2-3; TRBD2 is a possible D gene (6 bases). The CDR3 runs 16 residues. Trimming pared 0 bases from V and 1 base from J, leaving 12 bases between. Germline-derived CDR1 and CDR2 are NNHNN and SYGAGS (reference sequence). Incomplete CDR3 DNA: TGTGCCAGCGGTGATGCCTTGGGGGATGGTGCAGAAACGCTGTAT. This sequence encodes CASGDALGDGAETLY. The full CDR3 is CASGDALGDGAETLYF.

As to this clone: Each gene name is a mouse one. Read coverage stops 1 residue before the CDR3 terminus; the germline J gene supplies the remainder. The chain has TRBV5 and TRBJ1-5; D is undetermined. V was trimmed by 1 base and J by 2 bases, leaving 3 bases between them. The CDR3 sequence is 13 residues long. Germline CDR1 and CDR2: LGHNA and YNLKQL (reference sequence). The DNA read from the CDR3 is TGTGCCAGCAGCCAAGGGGACAACCAGGCTCCGCTT. Encoded protein: CASSQGDNQAPL. In full, the CDR3 reads CASSQGDNQAPLF.

Worth noting for this clone: The gene names here belong to mouse. Read coverage stops 1 residue before the CDR3 terminus; the germline J gene supplies the remainder. The chain carries TRBV13-3 and TRBJ1-1, with 7 bases that match TRBD1. Germline V CDR1 and CDR2: NNHDY, SYVADS. The CDR3 runs 13 residues. V lost 10 bases, J lost 3 bases, and 9 bases stayed unmatched. This CDR3 is CAAQTGTDTEVFF. Partial CDR3 DNA: TGTGCCGCACAGACAGGGACGGACACAGAAGTCTTC.

Regarding this clone: Genes here carry mouse names. The CDR3 end is not reached by the read, which stops 1 residue before it; the germline J gene fills it in. The chain employs TRBV4 and TRBJ1-2; 10 nucleotides match TRBD1. Losses at the gene ends were 4 bases for V and 4 bases for J; bases not matched to a gene: 6. Germline V gene data show CDR1 as LGHDT and CDR2 as YNNKQL (reference sequence). The CDR3 runs 15 residues. Partial CDR3 DNA: TGTGCCAGCAGCTTCCGGGACAGGGGCGGCTCCGACTACACC. Translated, it gives CASSFRDRGGSDYT. The whole CDR3 region reads CASSFRDRGGSDYTF.

This clone is a singleton in its sample. Germline and genes: mouse. With the read ending 1 residue before the CDR3 end, the germline J gene is used to fill in that end. This sequence joins TRBV29 and TRBJ2-2, with 11 bases lining up with TRBD2. Germline CDR1 is MSHET and CDR2 is SYDVDS. V dropped 6 bases and J dropped 3; count of bases not matched to a gene: 3. This CDR3 contains 15 residues. CDR3 loop: CASRDWGGHTGQLYF. The sequenced part of the CDR3 DNA is TGTGCTAGCAGAGACTGGGGGGGTCACACCGGGCAGCTCTAC. The full variable domain, rest sourced from reference TRBV29 and TRBJ2-2, is DMKVTQMPRYLIKRMGENVLLECGQDMSHETMYWYRQDPGLGLQLIYISYDVDSNSEGDIPKGYRVSRKKREHFSLILDSAKTNQTSVYFCASRDWGGHTGQLYFGEGSKLTVL.

Of note for this clone: Gene names are mouse gene names. The read halts 1 residue ahead of the CDR3 end, with the missing end drawn from the germline J gene. This chain uses TRBV13-1 with TRBJ2-3, with 9 bases lining up with TRBD2. After removal of 3 bases from V and 0 bases from J, the junction contained 2 bases not matched to a gene. Germline V lookup: CDR1 NSHNY, CDR2 SYGAGN. The CDR3 is 15 amino acids. Here the CDR3 reads CASSGTGDSAETLYF. Partial CDR3 DNA: TGTGCCAGCAGTGGGACTGGGGACAGTGCAGAAACGCTGTAT.

As for this clone: Gene names and germline refer to mouse. Sequencing ends 1 residue short of the CDR3 end; the germline J gene provides the rest. The gene calls are TRBV13-2 and TRBJ2-2; 10 bases fit TRBD1. Losses at the gene ends were 3 bases for V and 10 bases for J; bases not matched to a gene: 3. There are 13 residues in the CDR3. Germline lookup yields CDR1 NNHNN and CDR2 SYGAGS (reference sequence). The sequenced part of the CDR3 DNA is TGTGCCAGCGGTGCCGACAGGGGGCAGCAGCTCTAC. Its protein product is CASGADRGQQLY. The full CDR3 protein is CASGADRGQQLYF.

On this clone: Gene names are the mouse ones. The read ends 1 residue early relative to the CDR3; the germline J gene fills the gap. The chain joins TRBV29 to TRBJ2-3, with a weak D call TRBD2 (6 bases). This CDR3 comprises 16 residues. The germline CDR1 and CDR2 sequences are MSHET and SYDVDS. V was trimmed by 1 base and J by 0 bases, leaving 11 bases between them. The CDR3 loop reads CASSLYLGTSAETLYF. The part of the CDR3 DNA that was read is TGTGCTAGCAGTTTATATCTGGGGACTAGTGCAGAAACGCTGTAT.

The count of this clone is one. The gene names here belong to mouse. Read coverage stops 1 residue before the CDR3 terminus; the germline J gene supplies the remainder. Other DNA variants within this sample encode the same CDR3. This sequence joins TRBV13-2 and TRBJ1-1; D remains ambiguous. The ends were cut back, 0 bases at V and 1 base at J, with 1 base in the middle. The germline gives CDR1 NNHNN, CDR2 SYGAGS (reference sequence). The length of the CDR3 is 12 residues. Incomplete CDR3 DNA: TGTGCCAGCGGTGATGGGAACACAGAAGTCTTC. Translation: CASGDGNTEVF. The full CDR3 is CASGDGNTEVFF.

As regards this clone: All gene names here are mouse names. Coverage ceases 1 residue before the CDR3 finishes, and the germline J gene fills in the end. J is TRBJ1-2 and V is TRBV3, with D perhaps TRBD1 (6 bases). The CDR3 spans 15 residues. The V end was cut by 1 base, the J end by 4 bases, with 13 bases between. CDR1 and CDR2 from the germline V gene are SNHLY and FYNGKV (reference sequence). CDR3 in amino acids: CASSLEGGGGSDYTF. CDR3 DNA, as far as it was read: TGTGCCAGCAGCTTAGAGGGGGGAGGTGGCTCCGACTACACC.

Notes on this clone: The gene symbols are mouse symbols. The CDR3 region is CTCTGTGKGYSGNTLYF. The covered CDR3 bases are TGCACCTGCACCGGGACAGGGAAGGGGTATTCTGGAAATACGCTCTAT. The chain combines TRBV1 with TRBJ1-3; TRBD1 agrees at 9 bases. The read is 1 residue too short to cover the CDR3 end, so that end is filled in from the germline J gene. V trimming: 7 bases; J trimming: 0 bases; junction bases outside the gene matches: 10. Germline V gives CDR1 NSQYPW, CDR2 LRSPGD (reference sequence). There are 17 residues in the CDR3.

A note on this clone: Gene names refer to mouse genes. The read ends 1 residue early relative to the CDR3; the germline J gene fills the gap. The rearrangement links TRBV1 to TRBJ1-1, with D hard to call. Germline V gene sequence: CDR1 NSQYPW, CDR2 LRSPGD (reference sequence). The CDR3 totals 11 residues. Trimming cost V 0 bases and J 10 bases, with 6 bases left between them. CDR3 region: CTCSADGAVFF. CDR3 bases read: TGCACCTGCAGTGCAGATGGTGCAGTCTTC.

This clone came up a few times. Gene names denote mouse genes. The missing CDR3 end, 1 residue past where the read stops, is filled in from the germline J gene. This chain connects TRBV2 to TRBJ1-3; D is unclear. CDR3 size: 12 residues. The germline gives CDR1 LGHNA, CDR2 YSYQKL. Deletions cut 1 base from V and 4 bases from J, with 2 bases between. The sequenced part of the CDR3 DNA is TGTGCCAGCAGCCAAGGGGGAAATACGCTCTAT. This translates into CASSQGGNTLY. The complete CDR3 sequence is CASSQGGNTLYF. Full variable domain (rest looked up from reference TRBV2 and TRBJ1-3): DPKIIQKPKYLVAVTGSEKILICEQYLGHNAMYWYRQSAKKPLEFMFSYSYQKLMDNQTASSRFQPQSSKKNHLDLQITALKPDDSATYFCASSQGGNTLYFGEGSRLIVV.

Remarks on this clone: Here the gene names and germline are mouse. From the germline J gene comes the end of the CDR3, since the read stops 1 residue before it. V and J are TRBV1 and TRBJ2-3; the match to TRBD2 covers 11 bases. The germline gives CDR1 NSQYPW, CDR2 LRSPGD (reference sequence). V lost 3 bases to trimming and J lost 3 bases; unmatched junction nucleotides: 2. This CDR3 comprises 15 residues. The chain's CDR3 is CTCSAHWGGAETLYF. The sequenced part of the CDR3 DNA is TGCACCTGCAGTGCCCACTGGGGGGGCGCAGAAACGCTGTAT.

Note on this clone: Mouse gene names apply. From the germline J gene comes the end of the CDR3, since the read stops 1 residue before it. The chain is built from TRBV13-3 and TRBJ2-7; D might be TRBD2 (6 bases). V shed 6 bases and J shed 0 bases, with 10 bases lying between them. Germline assignment: CDR1 NNHDY and CDR2 SYVADS. CDR3 length: 13 residues. The DNA read from the CDR3 is TGTGCCAGCACTCTGGGGACCTCCTATGAACAGTAC. Its protein is CASTLGTSYEQY. The whole CDR3 is CASTLGTSYEQYF.

About this clone itself: Gene names and germline refer to mouse. Sequencing ends 1 residue short of the CDR3 end; the germline J gene provides the rest. The V and J genes are TRBV13-3 and TRBJ2-1, with 9 bases aligning to TRBD1. Germline-derived CDR1 and CDR2 are NNHDY and SYVADS. The CDR3 covers 14 residues. The V gene end was trimmed by 3 bases and the J gene end by 5 bases; junction bases not matched to a gene: 3. The CDR3 loop reads CASSARTGDAEQFF. CDR3 bases read: TGTGCCAGCAGTGCCCGGACAGGGGATGCTGAGCAGTTC.

Concerning this clone itself: Here the gene names and germline are mouse. The CDR3 end is not reached by the read, which stops 1 residue before it; the germline J gene fills it in. The chain carries TRBV2 and TRBJ1-4; TRBD1 aligns across 7 bases. This CDR3 has 14 residues. J lost 2 bases, V lost 8 bases, and 5 bases had no gene match. Germline V gene data show CDR1 as LGHNA and CDR2 as YSYQKL. The covered CDR3 bases are TGTGCCAGCCCTAAAGGGGGCTCCAACGAAAGATTATTT. Its translation: CASPKGGSNERLF. The whole CDR3 is CASPKGGSNERLFF. Combining the CDR3 with reference TRBV2 and TRBJ1-4 gives the whole variable domain DPKIIQKPKYLVAVTGSEKILICEQYLGHNAMYWYRQSAKKPLEFMFSYSYQKLMDNQTASSRFQPQSSKKNHLDLQITALKPDDSATYFCASPKGGSNERLFFGHGTKLSVL.

Worth noting for this clone: Gene names refer to mouse genes. Read coverage stops 1 residue before the CDR3 terminus; the germline J gene supplies the remainder. The V call is TRBV2, the J call TRBJ2-7, with 10 bases lining up with TRBD1. The CDR3 consists of 15 residues. The V gene's germline CDR1 is LGHNA and CDR2 YSYQKL. J gave up 4 bases and V 2 bases, and 5 bases lay outside the gene matches. The CDR3 here is CASSQRTGGIYEQYF. Partial CDR3 DNA: TGTGCCAGCAGCCAACGGACAGGGGGGATTTATGAACAGTAC.

Of note for this clone: Mouse gene names apply. Read data end 1 residue before the CDR3 end; the end is taken from the germline J gene. The chain has TRBV2 and TRBJ1-4; D gene ambiguous. CDR1 LGHNA and CDR2 YSYQKL come from the germline V gene. V shed 0 bases and J shed 0 bases, with 8 bases lying between them. CDR3 length: 16 residues. CDR3 protein: CASSQEGIFSNERLFF. The CDR3 DNA, read in part, is TGTGCCAGCAGCCAAGAGGGCATCTTTTCCAACGAAAGATTATTT.

Details on this clone: Mouse gene names apply. The read stops 1 residue short of the end of the CDR3; the missing end is completed from the germline J gene. The genes are TRBV14 and TRBJ1-1; D may be TRBD1 (6 bases). The germline CDR1 and CDR2 sequences are SGHDT and FRDEAV. V was shortened by 1 base and J by 3 bases, with 10 bases between the two germline ends. The CDR3 covers 14 residues. CDR3: CASSFQGWDTEVFF. The CDR3 bases that were read are TGTGCCAGCAGTTTCCAGGGGTGGGACACAGAAGTCTTC.

Notes on this clone: Gene names refer to mouse genes. From the germline J gene comes the end of the CDR3, since the read stops 1 residue before it. This chain joins TRBV14 and TRBJ2-2; D unclear. Germline CDR1 SGHDT, CDR2 FRDEAV. Trimming took 2 bases from V and 4 from J, leaving 3 bases between them. CDR3 size: 12 residues. This CDR3 is CASSLPTGQLYF. The part of the CDR3 DNA that was read is TGTGCCAGCAGTTTGCCCACCGGGCAGCTCTAC.

Notes on this clone: Gene names are mouse gene names. Read sequence stops 1 residue before the CDR3 end, and the germline J gene provides the missing end. J is TRBJ1-1 and V is TRBV31; D might be TRBD1 (5 bases). The germline V and J ends were trimmed by 2 bases and 3 bases, with 10 bases remaining between them. CDR1 GKSSPN and CDR2 SITVG come from the germline V gene. The CDR3 length is 13 residues. CDR3 sequence reads: CAWSSRDDTEVFF. CDR3 bases read: TGTGCCTGGAGTTCCAGGGACGACACAGAAGTCTTC.

This clone has a single count. Gene names and germline match the mouse. CDR3 sequence reads: CASSFGGAAETLYF. The sequenced part of the CDR3 DNA is TGTGCCAGCAGTTTTGGGGGGGCTGCAGAAACGCTGTAT. This chain connects TRBV14 to TRBJ2-3, with 9 positions matching TRBD2. The missing CDR3 end, 1 residue past where the read stops, is filled in from the germline J gene. Germline V gene lookup returns CDR1 SGHDT and CDR2 FRDEAV. Trimming took 2 bases from V and 2 from J; bases not matched to a gene: 0. CDR3 length: 14 amino acids.

A remark on this clone: All gene names here are mouse names. The CDR3 extends 1 residue past the end of the read, so its final part is completed from the germline J gene. This chain connects TRBV5 to TRBJ2-3, with D unresolved. V lost 1 base and J 0 bases, leaving 8 bases between the germline ends. CDR3 size: 15 residues. Germline V gene lookup returns CDR1 LGHNA and CDR2 YNLKQL (reference sequence). Partial CDR3 DNA: TGTGCCAGCAGCCAAGGGCAGACTAGTGCAGAAACGCTGTAT. It translates to CASSQGQTSAETLY. The entire CDR3 is CASSQGQTSAETLYF.

To note about this clone: Each gene name is a mouse one. The CDR3 end is not reached by the read, which stops 1 residue before it; the germline J gene fills it in. The genes are TRBV29 and TRBJ1-3, with TRBD1 identical over 12 bases. The CDR3 contains 16 residues. The germline V gene has CDR1 MSHET and CDR2 SYDVDS. The ends lost 2 bases at V and 2 bases at J; junction bases unmatched: 1. CDR3 protein: CASSLGDRGPGNTLYF. The part of the CDR3 DNA that was read is TGTGCTAGCAGTTTAGGGGACAGGGGGCCTGGAAATACGCTCTAT.

This clone was recorded a few times. Germline and genes: mouse. Sequencing ends 1 residue short of the CDR3 end; the germline J gene provides the rest. The chain recombines TRBV5 with TRBJ1-4; the match to TRBD1 covers 10 bases. The CDR3 is 15 residues long. The V gene's germline CDR1 is LGHNA and CDR2 YNLKQL (reference sequence). V shed 4 bases and J 6 bases; nucleotides not matched to a gene: 5. Partial CDR3 DNA: TGTGCCAGCAGCCTCCGGGACAGGGGTGACGAAAGATTATTT. Its translation: CASSLRDRGDERLF. The entire CDR3 sequence reads CASSLRDRGDERLFF.

Comment on this clone: The genes and germline here are from mouse. The read stops 1 residue short of the end of the CDR3; the missing end is completed from the germline J gene. The chain recombines TRBV19 with TRBJ1-6, with D perhaps matching TRBD1 (6 bases). TRBJ1-6 is an open reading frame, and its role is uncertain. This CDR3 region has 14 residues. Per the germline V gene, CDR1 is FNHDT and CDR2 is SITEND (reference sequence). V gave up 1 base and J gave up 5 bases, with 7 bases separating them. The CDR3 loop is CASSIRTDNSPLYF. The part of the CDR3 DNA that was read is TGTGCCAGCAGTATACGGACAGATAATTCGCCCCTCTAC.

This clone was counted between two and nine times. Gene names follow the mouse nomenclature. The read is 1 residue too short to cover the CDR3 end, so that end is filled in from the germline J gene. The chain employs TRBV13-1 and TRBJ2-3, with D perhaps matching TRBD1 or TRBD2 (5 bases each). Per germline, CDR1 NSHNY and CDR2 SYGAGN. V lost 0 bases and J lost 3, with 8 bases in between. This CDR3 region has 14 residues. CDR3 in amino acids: CASSDAGTAETLYF. The sequenced part of the CDR3 DNA is TGTGCCAGCAGTGATGCTGGGACCGCAGAAACGCTGTAT.